A single sample gave rise to the 32 T cell receptor beta chains below, sequenced in a study of blood T cell repertoires in COVID-19. Assay used: immunoSEQ multiplex PCR; TCRdb lists only in-frame clones, some missing. The sample consists of about 40,000 clones, approximately 89% of them appearing once. The sample was peripheral blood. Source of these receptors: an older woman with acute or convalescent COVID-19.

This chain joins TRBV19 and TRBJ1-4, with 7 bases lining up with TRBD1. This CDR3 has 13 residues. Germline V gene data show CDR1 as LNHDA and CDR2 as SQIVND (reference sequence). The ends lost 5 bases at V and 7 bases at J; junction bases unmatched: 4. This CDR3 is CASSPGDSEKLFF. The CDR3 nucleotides are TGTGCCAGTAGTCCCGGGGACAGTGAAAAACTGTTTTTT.

This chain joins TRBV7-2 and TRBJ1-5; D call uncertain. The germline gives CDR1 SGHTA, CDR2 FQGNSA. V lost 3 bases and J lost 6, with 6 bases in between. CDR3 size: 12 residues. CDR3 loop: CASSFFFQPQHF. CDR3 bases: TGTGCCAGCAGCTTTTTCTTTCAGCCCCAGCATTTT.

This chain uses TRBV7-9 with TRBJ1-3; no reliable D call. Germline V gene sequence: CDR1 SEHNR, CDR2 FQNEAQ (reference sequence). CDR3 size: 13 residues. Trimming removed 2 bases from V and 4 bases from J, with 6 bases in between. The CDR3 protein is CASSLISGNTIYF. For the CDR3, the DNA is TGTGCCAGCAGCTTAATATCGGGAAACACCATATATTTT.

The chain employs TRBV4-3 and TRBJ1-2; 7 bases are a match to TRBD1. The CDR3 covers 15 residues. Germline V lookup: CDR1 LGHNA, CDR2 YSLEER. Trimming took 4 bases from V and 7 from J; bases not matched to a gene: 12. The CDR3 nucleotides are TGCGCCAGCAGCCCCTCCGGGACAGCTAGCTTTGGCTACACCTTC. It translates to CASSPSGTASFGYTF.

The chain carries TRBV19 and TRBJ1-6, with D possibly TRBD1 on 5 matching bases. This CDR3 region has 15 residues. V was clipped by 3 bases and J by 4 bases, with 10 bases between them. The germline V gene encodes CDR1 LNHDA and CDR2 SQIVND (reference sequence). This chain's CDR3 is CASSIAGLYNSPLHF. The CDR3 coding sequence is TGTGCCAGTAGTATTGCAGGGTTGTATAATTCACCCCTCCACTTT.

The CDR3 DNA follows: TGTGCCACACGACTCGGCCTCACAGATACGCAGTATTTT. This translates into CATRLGLTDTQYF. The chain recombines TRBV10-3 with TRBJ2-3; no clear D. Trimming shortened V by 10 bases and J by 2 bases, and 13 bases separated the two germline ends. CDR3 length: 13 amino acids. CDR1 is ENHRY, CDR2 SYGVKD, per germline.

The chain joins TRBV30 to TRBJ2-5; 7 bases line up with TRBD1. The CDR3 spans 11 residues. Germline values: CDR1 GTSNPN, CDR2 SVGIG (reference sequence). V dropped 1 base and J dropped 14; count of bases not matched to a gene: 7. CDR3 residues: CAWSEGDRAYF. The CDR3 nucleotides read TGTGCCTGGAGTGAGGGAGACAGGGCTTACTTC.

Only a few counts were recorded for this clone. V usage is TRBV7-2 and J usage is TRBJ2-1; 12 bases line up with TRBD2. With 5 bases clipped from V and 6 bases from J, the junction kept 8 bases outside the gene matches. Germline CDR1 reads SGHTA; CDR2 reads FQGNSA. The CDR3 runs 16 residues. CDR3 DNA: TGTGCCAGCAGCCCCCAGCTAGCGGGAGGGTCCAATGAGCAGTTCTTC. Encoded protein: CASSPQLAGGSNEQFF.

This clone was recorded only once. The J gene is TRBJ2-1, the V gene TRBV5-4; D is possibly TRBD1 (6 bases). V gave up 0 bases and J gave up 7 bases, with 14 bases separating them. The CDR3 has 15 amino acids. The germline CDR1 and CDR2 sequences are SGHNT and YYREEE (reference sequence). As DNA, the CDR3 is TGTGCCAGCAGCTTGGACAGGGTATCGAGGAATGAGCAGTTCTTC. It yields the protein CASSLDRVSRNEQFF.

The V and J genes are TRBV7-3 and TRBJ2-2, with TRBD1 identical over 9 bases. The CDR3 extends over 15 amino acids. J was trimmed by 6 bases and V by 5 bases; bases with no gene match: 7. Germline loops: CDR1 SGHTA, CDR2 FQGTGA. The CDR3 DNA sequence: TGTGCCAGCAGCGCCGGGACAGGGTTTCCCGGGGAGCTGTTTTTT. Residues: CASSAGTGFPGELFF. The full variable domain, in which reference TRBV7-3 and TRBJ2-2 provide the parts outside the CDR3, is GAGVSQTPSNKVTEKGKYVELRCDPISGHTALYWYRQSLGQGPEFLIYFQGTGAADDSGLPNDRFFAVRPEGSVSTLKIQRTERGDSAVYLCASSAGTGFPGELFFGEGSRLTVL.

This clone turned up a few times. This sequence joins TRBV12-5 and TRBJ2-1, with 12 bases matching TRBD2. Germline assignment: CDR1 LGHNT and CDR2 FRNRAP. V lost 4 bases and J lost 5; bases outside the gene matches: 6. The CDR3 is 16 residues long. The CDR3 is CASGSRTSGVHNEQFF. The CDR3 DNA reads TGTGCTAGTGGTTCGCGGACTAGCGGGGTCCACAATGAGCAGTTCTTC.

The chain uses TRBV6-1 and TRBJ1-2, with TRBD1 identical over 7 bases. The CDR3 totals 15 residues. Germline V gene data show CDR1 as MNHNS and CDR2 as SASEGT. The trim removed 7 bases at V and 3 bases at J, leaving 11 bases unmatched. CDR3 nucleotides: TGTGCCAGCAAAAAGGGTCCCGGGACAGACTATGGCTACACCTTC. Translation: CASKKGPGTDYGYTF.

This chain uses TRBV10-3 with TRBJ1-6; 9 bases match TRBD1. Looked up from germline, CDR1 is ENHRY and CDR2 is SYGVKD. Losses at the gene ends were 0 bases for V and 8 bases for J; bases not matched to a gene: 5. The CDR3 is made up of 16 amino acids. This chain's CDR3 is CAISESAGQGYSPLHF. DNA of the CDR3: TGTGCCATCAGTGAGTCCGCGGGACAGGGATATTCACCCCTCCACTTT.

The chain recombines TRBV6-5 with TRBJ1-5; 7 nucleotides match TRBD1. CDR3 size: 13 residues. Germline V gene lookup returns CDR1 MNHEY and CDR2 SVGAGI. V shed 6 bases, J shed 5 bases, and the junction held 4 bases outside the gene matches. Here the CDR3 DNA reads TGTGCCAGCAGAGCGACAGGGTATCAGCCCCAGCATTTT. Translation gives CASRATGYQPQHF.

Points on this clone: The junction differs from germline at one of its ends, possibly a read error. V is TRBV28 and J is TRBJ2-3; D call uncertain. CDR1 is MDHEN and CDR2 is SYDVKM in the germline V gene. The CDR3 spans 13 residues. DNA of the CDR3: TGTGCCAGCACTTTACAGAACCCAGATACGCAGTATTTT. Its protein product is CASTLQNPDTQYF.

The genes are TRBV11-2 and TRBJ2-6; 9 positions agree with TRBD1. The CDR3 is 20 residues long. Trimming took 0 bases from V and 0 from J; bases not matched to a gene: 9. Germline loops: CDR1 SGHAT, CDR2 FQNNGV. In DNA form, the CDR3 reads TGTGCCAGCAGCTTAGATGCCCGGGACAGGGTTAACTCTGGGGCCAACGTCCTGACTTTC. As protein: CASSLDARDRVNSGANVLTF.

The V and J genes are TRBV5-1 and TRBJ1-6; 10 bases agree with TRBD1. CDR1 SGHRS and CDR2 YFSETQ come from the germline V gene. This CDR3 comprises 13 residues. The V segment lost 6 bases and the J segment 10 bases; nucleotides outside the gene matches: 4. The CDR3 region has the DNA TGCGCCAGCACCGGGGACAGGGGCTCACCCCTCCACTTT. Translating gives CASTGDRGSPLHF.

CDR3 sequence (DNA): TGTGCCACCAGTTCACATAGCAATCAGCCCCAGCATTTT. This sequence encodes CATSSHSNQPQHF. The chain links TRBV24-1 to TRBJ1-5, with D uncertain. Trimming shortened V by 6 bases and J by 0 bases, and 5 bases separated the two germline ends. CDR1 and CDR2 (germline): KGHDR, SFDVKD. There are 13 residues in the CDR3.

The genes are TRBV6-2 or TRBV6-3 and TRBJ2-3, with 7 bases fitting TRBD1. The germline CDR1 and CDR2 sequences are MNHEY and SVGEGT. The CDR3 length is 17 residues. Trimming at V came to 4 bases and at J to 3 bases, leaving 13 bases not matched to a gene. Written as DNA, the CDR3 is TGTGCCAGCAGTTTCCAGCACAGGGGAGAGGGTACAGATACGCAGTATTTT. Translated, it gives CASSFQHRGEGTDTQYF.

This clone was picked up a small number of times. This sequence joins TRBV3-1 (or the pseudogene TRBV3-2) and TRBJ2-7, with D possibly being TRBD2 (5 bases). The CDR3 length is 18 residues. Germline loops: CDR1 LGHDT, CDR2 YNNKEL (reference sequence). The CDR3 DNA is TGTGCCAGCAGCCAAGCTTTTGCGGGCGGGTTCGGCTCCCACGAGCAGTACGTC. It encodes CASSQAFAGGFGSHEQYV.

This rearrangement joins TRBV3-1 (or the pseudogene TRBV3-2) to TRBJ2-3; possible D gene TRBD1, 6 bases. The CDR3 spans 16 residues. The germline V gene has CDR1 LGHDT and CDR2 YNNKEL (reference sequence). V shed 6 bases and J shed 5 bases, with 21 bases lying between them. The CDR3 DNA reads TGTGCCAGCAGTCTTACAGGGTTCGGCCCAAGAGATACGCAGTATTTT. As protein: CASSLTGFGPRDTQYF.

In this sample, this clone turned up once. The chain combines TRBV24-1 with TRBJ1-4; TRBD1 aligns across 7 bases. Germline V gene lookup returns CDR1 KGHDR and CDR2 SFDVKD. V lost 9 bases, J lost 8 bases, and 11 bases stayed unmatched. This CDR3 has 14 residues. The CDR3 nucleotides are TGTGCCACCTTCGGGACAGACTTTTACGAAAAACTGTTTTTT. Protein sequence: CATFGTDFYEKLFF.

The V gene is TRBV6-5, the J gene TRBJ2-7, with 9 bases that match TRBD1. This CDR3 is 14 amino acids long. The ends lost 6 bases at V and 0 bases at J; junction bases unmatched: 3. Germline V CDR1 and CDR2: MNHEY, SVGAGI. CDR3 sequence (DNA): TGTGCCAGCAGATCGGGACAGGGCTCCTACGAGCAGTACGTC. This sequence encodes CASRSGQGSYEQYV.

Here the CDR3 DNA reads TGTGCCAGCAGTGAAGCTGGGGCAGTCAATCAGCCCCAGCATTTT. Translation gives CASSEAGAVNQPQHF. This chain connects TRBV2 to TRBJ1-5, with TRBD1 as a possible D gene (5 bases). Germline CDR1 SNHLY, CDR2 FYNNEI. V lost 0 bases and J 3 bases, leaving 9 bases between the germline ends. The CDR3 extends over 15 amino acids.

Comments on this clone: Different DNA sequences within this sample yield the same CDR3. The chain recombines TRBV18 with TRBJ1-3; D gene uncertain. There are 15 residues in the CDR3. Deletions cut 0 bases from V and 0 bases from J, with 6 bases between. From germline, CDR1 is KGHSH and CDR2 LQKENI. This chain's CDR3 is CASSPPTRSGNTIYF. In DNA form, the CDR3 reads TGTGCCAGCTCACCACCTACACGCTCTGGAAACACCATATATTTT.

The chain uses TRBV10-1 and TRBJ2-7; 12 bases align to TRBD2. Germline CDR1 WNHNN, CDR2 SYGVQD (reference sequence). The V and J ends lost 2 bases and 0 bases, in that order; junction bases with no gene match: 2. The CDR3 length is 16 residues. The CDR3 bases are TGCGCCAGCAGTGAGCGGACTAGCGGGGTCTCCTACGAGCAGTACGTC. Amino acid sequence: CASSERTSGVSYEQYV.

This clone turned up a few times. J is TRBJ2-1 and V is TRBV27, with 7 bases lining up with TRBD2. Germline CDR1 is MNHEY and CDR2 is SMNVEV (reference sequence). The CDR3 is 16 amino acids. Trimming took 1 base from V and 7 from J; bases not matched to a gene: 10. The CDR3 nucleotides are TGTGCCAGCAGTTTATTAGTTGCGGGAGTGGGGAATGAGCAGTTCTTC. Translated, it gives CASSLLVAGVGNEQFF.

This chain uses TRBV19 with TRBJ1-2; perhaps TRBD1 as D (5 bases). The V end lost 3 bases, the J end lost 6 bases, and 17 bases lay between the germline ends. The CDR3 length is 15 residues. In germline, CDR1 is LNHDA, CDR2 SQIVND (reference sequence). CDR3 in DNA: TGTGCCAGTAGTATTTGGCCTGGGGGGGTGAATGGCTACACCTTC. Translated, it gives CASSIWPGGVNGYTF. Full variable domain (rest looked up from reference TRBV19 and TRBJ1-2): DGGITQSPKYLFRKEGQNVTLSCEQNLNHDAMYWYRQDPGQGLRLIYYSQIVNDFQKGDIAEGYSVSREKKESFPLTVTSAQKNPTAFYLCASSIWPGGVNGYTFGSGTRLTVV.

The V gene is TRBV27, the J gene TRBJ2-2; 8 bases are a match to TRBD1. CDR1 is MNHEY, CDR2 SMNVEV, per germline (reference sequence). Trimming at V came to 6 bases and at J to 1 base, leaving 10 bases not matched to a gene. This CDR3 contains 17 residues. This chain's CDR3 is CASRSKDRDLNTGELFF. The CDR3 DNA is TGTGCCAGCAGATCCAAGGACAGGGACCTGAACACCGGGGAGCTGTTTTTT.

The V call is TRBV12-5, the J call TRBJ2-5; maybe TRBD1 (5 bases). V was trimmed by 3 bases and J by 11 bases, leaving 13 bases between them. The CDR3 sequence is 12 residues long. Germline CDR1 reads LGHNT; CDR2 reads FRNRAP. CDR3 in DNA: TGTGCTAGTGGTTTAACAGGCCAGCGACAGTACTTC. As protein: CASGLTGQRQYF.

This clone was seen just once. This chain links TRBV5-1 with TRBJ2-5; TRBD2 aligns across 11 bases. CDR1 and CDR2 from the germline V gene are SGHRS and YFSETQ. V dropped 4 bases and J dropped 0; count of bases not matched to a gene: 5. This CDR3 has 16 residues. CDR3 nucleotides: TGCGCCAGCAGCCCGGGACTAGCGGAAGACCAAGAGACCCAGTACTTC. Its protein is CASSPGLAEDQETQYF. Full variable domain (remainder filled in from reference TRBV5-1 and TRBJ2-5): KAGVTQTPRYLIKTRGQQVTLSCSPISGHRSVSWYQQTPGQGLQFLFEYFSETQRNKGNFPGRFSGRQFSNSRSEMNVSTLELGDSALYLCASSPGLAEDQETQYFGPGTRLLVL.

The genes are TRBV10-3 and TRBJ2-5, with TRBD2 matching over 9 bases. CDR3 size: 17 residues. Per the germline V gene, CDR1 is ENHRY and CDR2 is SYGVKD. V lost 6 bases to trimming and J lost 0 bases; unmatched junction nucleotides: 11. The CDR3 DNA sequence: TGTGCCATCAGCTCTTTGCGGGAGGGGTACTACCAAGAGACCCAGTACTTC. It yields the protein CAISSLREGYYQETQYF.